Listed here are 18 T cell receptor beta chains from one sample, sequenced in a study of early T cells in non-severe SARS-CoV-2 infection. TCRdb analysed the 5' RACE reads with MiXCR anew, one entry per CDR3 protein. The sample includes 60,000 or so distinct CDR3 sequences, about a tenth of them seen just once. Sequences were obtained from whole blood. These receptor sequences come from an adult who was a healthcare worker with PCR-confirmed SARS-CoV-2 infection or an uninfected control (not recorded which).

This clonotype was seen a handful of times. This chain connects TRBV27 to TRBJ2-1; perhaps D is TRBD1 or TRBD2 (5 bases each). V was pared by 5 bases and J by 8 bases, with 13 bases between. CDR1 and CDR2 (germline): MNHEY, SMNVEV (reference sequence). The CDR3 consists of 13 residues. The CDR3 coding sequence is TGTGCCAGCAGTATACAAAGGGGAGATGAGCAGTTCTTC. It translates to CASSIQRGDEQFF.

This chain joins TRBV7-2 and TRBJ2-7, with 9 bases matching TRBD1. The V and J ends lost 5 bases and 5 bases, in that order; junction bases with no gene match: 10. CDR1 SGHTA and CDR2 FQGNSA come from the germline V gene. The CDR3 is made up of 15 amino acids. The CDR3 nucleotides read TGTGCCAGCAGCGGGGAAACAGGGGGCGGAGACGAGCAGTACTTC. Its translation: CASSGETGGGDEQYF.

This chain links TRBV29-1 with TRBJ1-2, with D maybe TRBD1 (6 bases). V dropped 7 bases and J dropped 3 bases, with 12 bases sitting between them. Germline V gene lookup returns CDR1 SQVTM and CDR2 ANQGSEA. CDR3 length: 12 residues. In DNA form, the CDR3 reads TGCAGCGCCACACAGGGACACTATGGCTACACCTTC. Residues: CSATQGHYGYTF.

This chain connects TRBV2 to TRBJ2-3; D may be TRBD2 (7 bases). The V and J ends lost 6 bases and 2 bases respectively, with 18 bases between them. Germline V gives CDR1 SNHLY, CDR2 FYNNEI. The CDR3 loop spans 16 amino acids. CDR3 residues: CASSRRGRGSTDTQYF. DNA for the CDR3: TGTGCCAGCAGCCGCCGGGGGAGGGGGTCCACAGATACGCAGTATTTT.

To note about this clonotype: A much larger clone lies one base from this, so it may be a read error. This chain uses TRBV5-1 with TRBJ2-5, with 8 bases aligning to TRBD2. V lost 7 bases and J lost 0; bases outside the gene matches: 14. Per the germline V gene, CDR1 is SGHRS and CDR2 is YFSETQ. This CDR3 region has 17 residues. The chain's CDR3 is CASAGTSGPENQETQYF. The CDR3 DNA reads TGCGCCAGCGCTGGTACTAGCGGACCTGAAAACCAAGAGACCCAGTACTTC.

This rearrangement joins TRBV3-1 to TRBJ2-7; 9 bases fit TRBD1. Germline CDR1 LGHDT, CDR2 YNNKEL (reference sequence). This CDR3 contains 16 residues. The ends lost 3 bases at V and 3 bases at J; junction bases unmatched: 9. The CDR3 is CASSHRKGTGNYEQYF. Here the CDR3 DNA reads TGTGCCAGCAGCCACAGAAAAGGGACAGGGAACTACGAGCAGTACTTC.

The chain employs TRBV6-1 and TRBJ2-2, with a possible D match to TRBD2 (6 bases). CDR3 length equals 17 residues. Germline V CDR1 and CDR2: MNHNS, SASEGT. The germline V and J ends were trimmed by 6 bases and 5 bases, with 22 bases remaining between them. CDR3 DNA sequence: TGTGCCAGCAGCCTCGAGCACGGGGTGACTAGAACCGGGGAGCTGTTTTTT. It is translated as CASSLEHGVTRTGELFF.

There are a few counts of this clonotype. This rearrangement joins TRBV2 to TRBJ2-7; 13 nucleotides line up with TRBD2. The germline V gene encodes CDR1 SNHLY and CDR2 FYNNEI. V trimming: 4 bases; J trimming: 5 bases; junction bases outside the gene matches: 14. This CDR3 is 18 amino acids long. The CDR3 region is CASSVTSGGLINPDEQYF. CDR3 in DNA: TGTGCCAGCAGTGTGACTAGCGGGGGGCTTATAAACCCCGACGAGCAGTACTTC.

Ten or more counts support this clonotype. The chain carries TRBV7-9 and TRBJ1-4, with D possibly matching TRBD1 (5 bases). The germline V and J ends were trimmed by 5 bases and 7 bases, with 17 bases remaining between them. CDR1 is SEHNR and CDR2 is FQNEAQ in the germline V gene (reference sequence). The CDR3 length is 15 residues. This CDR3 reads CASSGRDPGSEKLFF. The CDR3 DNA sequence: TGTGCCAGCAGCGGCCGGGACCCAGGAAGTGAAAAACTGTTTTTT.

The chain combines TRBV5-6 with TRBJ1-4; no clear D. CDR3 size: 15 residues. V was pared by 3 bases and J by 3 bases, with 12 bases between. The germline V gene encodes CDR1 SGHDT and CDR2 YYEEEE. This CDR3 is CASSSRRLANEKLFF. The DNA of the CDR3 is TGTGCCAGCAGCTCCAGGCGGTTAGCTAATGAAAAACTGTTTTTT.

CDR3 in amino acids: CASSLDPPDYNEQFF. For the CDR3, the DNA is TGTGCCAGCAGCCTCGACCCCCCCGACTACAATGAGCAGTTCTTC. V gene TRBV7-9 combines with J gene TRBJ2-1; D not resolved. CDR1 is SEHNR, CDR2 FQNEAQ, per germline (reference sequence). The CDR3 runs to 15 residues. Trimming shortened V by 5 bases and J by 3 bases, and 14 bases separated the two germline ends. Variable domain in full (rest from reference TRBV7-9 and TRBJ2-1): DTGVSQNPRHKITKRGQNVTFRCDPISEHNRLYWYRQTLGQGPEFLTYFQNEAQLEKSRLLSDRFSAERPKGSFSTLEIQRTEQGDSAMYLCASSLDPPDYNEQFFGPGTRLTVL.

This clonotype was detected a few times. The rearrangement joins TRBV5-4 to TRBJ1-1; a weak D match, TRBD1 (5 bases). Germline loops: CDR1 SGHNT, CDR2 YYREEE (reference sequence). Trimming left V 0 bases short and J 4 bases short, with 10 bases between. This CDR3 region has 14 residues. The CDR3 nucleotides read TGTGCCAGCAGCTTGGGGGGCGGTGTCACTGAAGCTTTCTTT. This codes for CASSLGGGVTEAFF.

This clonotype has just a few counts. The chain couples TRBV11-2 to TRBJ2-1; D remains unclear. Germline V gene lookup returns CDR1 SGHAT and CDR2 FQNNGV. CDR3 length: 13 residues. The V end was cut by 0 bases, the J end by 12 bases, with 12 bases between. This chain's CDR3 is CASSLDPTERQFF. The CDR3 region has the DNA TGTGCCAGCAGCTTAGATCCCACTGAACGGCAGTTCTTC.

The CDR3 here is CASSGTSGFTDTQYF. Written as DNA, the CDR3 is TGCGCCAGCAGCGGGACTAGCGGATTCACAGATACGCAGTATTTT. This sequence joins TRBV5-1 and TRBJ2-3, with 11 bases fitting TRBD2. This CDR3 is built from 15 residues. Germline assignment: CDR1 SGHRS and CDR2 YFSETQ. J lost 2 bases, V lost 4 bases, and 3 bases had no gene match.

The chain links TRBV11-3 to TRBJ2-1, with D perhaps being TRBD1 or TRBD2 (5 bases each). The CDR3 totals 15 residues. The germline CDR1 and CDR2 sequences are SGHNT and YENEEA. V dropped 5 bases and J dropped 4 bases, with 15 bases sitting between them. For the CDR3, the DNA is TGTGCCAGCAGCATGGGACCGGTGCAGTACAATGAGCAGTTCTTC. Translating it yields CASSMGPVQYNEQFF.

This clonotype was seen more than once but under ten times. The CDR3, as DNA: TGTGCCAGCAGCTTAGCGCCCCCGCTTGAAGGCTACACCTTC. Amino acid sequence: CASSLAPPLEGYTF. V is TRBV7-9 and J is TRBJ1-2; D is unresolved. Per the germline V gene, CDR1 is SEHNR and CDR2 is FQNEAQ (reference sequence). The CDR3 sequence is 14 residues long. The V end was cut by 0 bases, the J end by 8 bases, with 13 bases between.

This clonotype was counted a few times. This rearrangement joins TRBV7-9 to TRBJ1-1; 7 bases line up with TRBD1. CDR1 is SEHNR, CDR2 FQNEAQ, per germline (reference sequence). V lost 3 bases, J lost 8 bases, and 3 bases stayed unmatched. This CDR3 comprises 12 residues. CDR3 amino acids: CASSFGTDEAFF. CDR3 DNA: TGTGCCAGCAGCTTTGGGACAGACGAAGCTTTCTTT. Together with reference TRBV7-9 and TRBJ1-1, the CDR3 gives the full variable domain: DTGVSQNPRHKITKRGQNVTFRCDPISEHNRLYWYRQTLGQGPEFLTYFQNEAQLEKSRLLSDRFSAERPKGSFSTLEIQRTEQGDSAMYLCASSFGTDEAFFGQGTRLTVV.

This chain links TRBV5-1 with TRBJ2-1, with 9 bases matching TRBD2. Losses at the gene ends were 4 bases for V and 10 bases for J; bases not matched to a gene: 6. CDR1 is SGHRS and CDR2 is YFSETQ in the germline V gene. CDR3 length: 13 amino acids. CDR3 bases: TGCGCCAGCAGCCAACTAGCGGGCCTGGAGCAGTTCTTC. It is translated as CASSQLAGLEQFF.